This is a list of T cell receptor beta chains from one sample in a study of blood T cell repertoires in COVID-19. Method: immunoSEQ multiplex PCR; TCRdb's copy keeps in-frame clones and lacks some. The data contain tens of thousands of clones, 89% of them singletons. Material: peripheral blood. Receptors were obtained from a woman aged 60-70 years with active COVID-19. The conserved cysteine and the conserved F or W are not part of the CDR3 here. The order of the fields is V gene, CDR3 protein.

TRBV5-4 ASSLASGGNTIY
TRBV7-3 ASSQGGNQETQY
TRBV2 ASGGRRNNQPQH
TRBV7-8 ASSLMGANTEAF
TRBV7-6 ASSLGGGDTEAF
TRBV5-1 ASSLLDQTDTQY
TRBV9 ASSRTFSYEQY
TRBV9 ASSPRPGGDTIY
TRBV5-1 ASSLKGQGSSPLH
TRBV5-6 ASSYETVSLEQY
TRBV10-3 AILTHTEAF
TRBV5-4 ASSLTPGTIYEQY
TRBV3-1/TRBV3-2 ASSQGLRATTEAF
TRBV6-5 ASSHRGRGPEAF
TRBV5-5 ASSLGGTPYEQY
TRBV5-6 ASSPTGPSGANVLT
TRBV4-1 ASSHDFGRAAEAF
TRBV6-1 ASSDPGTASGNTIY
TRBV4-1 ASSQVSESYGYT
TRBV28 ASSLSGGGRAF
TRBV19 ATTGFGGAYEQY
TRBV18 ASSLMDRGNEQY
TRBV10-3 AISGNTEAF
TRBV7-2 ASSLGGANNEQF
TRBV4-2 ASSSGTSLSTDTQY
TRBV10-3 AISDGQGMGETQY
TRBV3-1/TRBV3-2 ASSQTGEKLF
TRBV5-1 ASSWGRGGPETQY
TRBV6-2/TRBV6-3 ASSYQGLGGEQY
TRBV6-5 ASSWLEGNQPQH
TRBV5-1 ASSENTGSKSPLH
TRBV2 ASSFRQGALDTQY
TRBV7-3 ASKPPGSGADTQY
TRBV5-1 ASSLGQGHTEAF
TRBV29-1 SVRHLFYGYT
TRBV9 ASSVGSPGQGYTGELF
TRBV3-1/TRBV3-2 ASSQDLGARGYT
TRBV5-6 ASSFLGGTEAF
TRBV2 ASSLKQTYEQY
TRBV2 ASTPGQTYGYT
TRBV5-4 ASSLGGAITGELF
TRBV19 ASSITGGETQY